The present entry profiles one T cell receptor beta chain with its context. This sample stems from a study of T cells in Graves' hyperthyroidism and ophthalmopathy. RNA transcripts gave rise to amplified TCR beta CDR3 regions. HTBI primers were employed in a first-round RT-PCR of the TCR CDR3. Each CDR3 protein is one row after TCRdb ran MiXCR on the multiplex PCR reads. Among around 600,000 distinct CDR3 sequences listed, about 14% were seen once. CDR3 length equals 15 residues. Trimming took off 6 bases at V and 0 bases at J, with 14 bases between the two ends. Germline CDR1 and CDR2: SGHAT and FQNNGV.

The sample was blood. The receptor's source is a woman in her forties or fifties with Graves' ophthalmopathy. This rearrangement joins TRBV11-2 to TRBJ1-1; D unresolved. In DNA form, the CDR3 reads TGTGCCAGCAGGATCCCGGGCAGAATGAACACTGAAGCTTTCTTT. The encoded protein is CASRIPGRMNTEAFF.